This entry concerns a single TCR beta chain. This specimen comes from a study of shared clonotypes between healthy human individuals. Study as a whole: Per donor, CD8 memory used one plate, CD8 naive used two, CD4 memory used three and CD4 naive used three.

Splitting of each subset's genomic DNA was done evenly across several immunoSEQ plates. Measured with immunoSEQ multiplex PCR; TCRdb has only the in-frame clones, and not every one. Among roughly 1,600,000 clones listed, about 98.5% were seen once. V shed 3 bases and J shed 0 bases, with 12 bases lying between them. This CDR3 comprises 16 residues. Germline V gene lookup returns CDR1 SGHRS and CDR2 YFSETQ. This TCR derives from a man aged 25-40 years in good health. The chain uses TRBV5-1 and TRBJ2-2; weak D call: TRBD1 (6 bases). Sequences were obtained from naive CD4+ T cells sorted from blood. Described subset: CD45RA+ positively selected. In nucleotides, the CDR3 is TGCGCCAGCAGCTCCTCCGGGACACCGAACACCGGGGAGCTGTTTTTT. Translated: CASSSSGTPNTGELFF.